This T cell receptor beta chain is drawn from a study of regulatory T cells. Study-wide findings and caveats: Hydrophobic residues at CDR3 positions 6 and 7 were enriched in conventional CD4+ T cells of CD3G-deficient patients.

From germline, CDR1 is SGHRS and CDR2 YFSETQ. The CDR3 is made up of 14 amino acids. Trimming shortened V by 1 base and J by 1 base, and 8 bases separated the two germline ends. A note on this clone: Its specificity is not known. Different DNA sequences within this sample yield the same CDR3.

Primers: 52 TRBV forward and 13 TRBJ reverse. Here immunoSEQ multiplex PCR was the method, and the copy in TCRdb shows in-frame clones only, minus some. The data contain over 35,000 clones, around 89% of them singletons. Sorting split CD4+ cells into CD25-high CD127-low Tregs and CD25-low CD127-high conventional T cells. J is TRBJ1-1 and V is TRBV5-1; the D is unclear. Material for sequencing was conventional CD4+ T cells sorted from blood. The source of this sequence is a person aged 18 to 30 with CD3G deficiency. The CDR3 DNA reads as TGCGCCAGCAGCTTGTCAGGCCGGAACACTGAAGCTTTCTTT. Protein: CASSLSGRNTEAFF.